This T cell receptor beta chain was obtained from a study of OX40 agonist ivuxolimab in advanced cancers. Overall study context: Those treated in dose escalation had hepatocellular carcinoma, melanoma, renal cell cancer or head and neck cancer.

Repertoires were generated with immunoSEQ multiplex PCR, while TCRdb's copy carries only in-frame clones and drops some. The repertoire holds fewer than 85,000 clones, around four fifths seen once, with around 1.8% in the top ten. The sequenced sample was CD4+ or CD8+ T cells sorted from blood, obtained in a trial of the OX40 agonist ivuxolimab. The TCR comes from an adult with an advanced solid tumor such as melanoma, head and neck, liver or kidney cancer.

CDR3 protein: CASRSGGRGANVLTF. The CDR3 nucleotides read TGTGCCAGCAGATCAGGGGGCCGGGGGGCCAACGTCCTGACTTTC. The chain uses TRBV6-6 and TRBJ2-6; 8 nucleotides match TRBD1. The CDR3 spans 15 residues. Trimming took 6 bases from V and 4 from J; bases not matched to a gene: 5. Germline V gives CDR1 MNHNY, CDR2 SVGAGI (reference sequence).